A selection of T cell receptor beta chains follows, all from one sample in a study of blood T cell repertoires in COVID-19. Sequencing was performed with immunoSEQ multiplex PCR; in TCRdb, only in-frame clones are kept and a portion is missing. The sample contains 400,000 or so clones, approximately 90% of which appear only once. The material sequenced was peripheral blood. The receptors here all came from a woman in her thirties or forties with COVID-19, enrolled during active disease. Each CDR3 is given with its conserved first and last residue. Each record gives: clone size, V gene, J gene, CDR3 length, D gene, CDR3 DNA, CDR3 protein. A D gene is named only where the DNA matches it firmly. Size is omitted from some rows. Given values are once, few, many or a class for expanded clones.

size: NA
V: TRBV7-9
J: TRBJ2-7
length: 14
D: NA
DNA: TGTGCCAGCAGCTCCTACCCCCAGGGAAACGAGCAGTACTTC
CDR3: CASSSYPQGNEQYF

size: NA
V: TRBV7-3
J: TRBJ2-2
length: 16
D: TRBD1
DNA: TGTGCCAGCAGCTTGGACGGGACAGGGCACACCGGGGAGCTGTTTTTT
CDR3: CASSLDGTGHTGELFF

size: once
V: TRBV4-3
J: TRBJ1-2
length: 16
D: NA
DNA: TGCGCCAGCAGCCAAGATTTCGGGGGGCCGCACTATGGCTACACCTTC
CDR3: CASSQDFGGPHYGYTF

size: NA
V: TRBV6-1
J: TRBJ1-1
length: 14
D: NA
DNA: TGTGCCAGCAGGCCACTCGCAGCGGTAACTGAAGCTTTCTTT
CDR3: CASRPLAAVTEAFF

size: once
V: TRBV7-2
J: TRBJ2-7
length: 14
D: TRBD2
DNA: TGTGCCAGCAGCTTGGGGAGGGCGGGGTACGAGCAGTACTTC
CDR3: CASSLGRAGYEQYF

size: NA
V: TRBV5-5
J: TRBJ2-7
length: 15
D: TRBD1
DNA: TGTGCCAGCAGCCTGGGCGGGACAGGGACCTACGAGCAGTACTTC
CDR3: CASSLGGTGTYEQYF

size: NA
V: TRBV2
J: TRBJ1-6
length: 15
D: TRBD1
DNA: TGTGCCAGCAGTGGGGACAGCTCCTATAATTCACCCCTCCACTTT
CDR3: CASSGDSSYNSPLHF

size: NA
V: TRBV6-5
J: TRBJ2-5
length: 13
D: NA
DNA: TGTGCCGCGGAGGGGCGGGCGGTGGAGACCCAGTACTTC
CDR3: CAAEGRAVETQYF

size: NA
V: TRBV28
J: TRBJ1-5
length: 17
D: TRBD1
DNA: TGTGCCAGCAGGTGGGACAGGAGATTAGATAGCAATCAGCCCCAGCATTTT
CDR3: CASRWDRRLDSNQPQHF

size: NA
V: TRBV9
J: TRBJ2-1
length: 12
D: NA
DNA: TGTGCCAGCAGCGTAGAAAGCGGTGAGCAGTTCTTC
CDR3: CASSVESGEQFF

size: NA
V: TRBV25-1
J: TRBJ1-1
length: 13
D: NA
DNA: TGTGCCAGCAGTGACCCTTTGAACACTGAAGCTTTCTTT
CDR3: CASSDPLNTEAFF

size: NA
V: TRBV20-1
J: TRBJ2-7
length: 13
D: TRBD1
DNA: TGCAGTGCTAGTTTGACAGGGAACTACGAGCAGTACTTC
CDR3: CSASLTGNYEQYF

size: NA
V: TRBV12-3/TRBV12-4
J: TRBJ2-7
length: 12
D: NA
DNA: TGTGCCAGCAGTCCCCGGGTCTACGAGCAGTACTTC
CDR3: CASSPRVYEQYF

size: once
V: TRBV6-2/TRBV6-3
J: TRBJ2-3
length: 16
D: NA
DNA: TGTGCCAGCAGTTACATAATGGGACAAAGCACAGATACGCAGTATTTT
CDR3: CASSYIMGQSTDTQYF

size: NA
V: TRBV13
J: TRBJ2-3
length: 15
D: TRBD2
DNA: TGTGCCAGCAGCCTAGGACTAGCGGTCACAGATACGCAGTATTTT
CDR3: CASSLGLAVTDTQYF

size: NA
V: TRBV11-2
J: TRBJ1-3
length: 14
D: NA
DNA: TGTGCCAGCAGCCAACACCTCTCTGGAAACACCATATATTTT
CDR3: CASSQHLSGNTIYF

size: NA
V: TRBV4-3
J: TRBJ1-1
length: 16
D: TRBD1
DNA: TGCGCCAGCAGCCAAGGAGTACAGGGGAGGAACACTGAAGCTTTCTTT
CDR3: CASSQGVQGRNTEAFF

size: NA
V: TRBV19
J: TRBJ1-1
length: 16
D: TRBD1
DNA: TGTGCCAGTAGTAGACTGACAGGGGATTATAGCACTGAAGCTTTCTTT
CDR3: CASSRLTGDYSTEAFF

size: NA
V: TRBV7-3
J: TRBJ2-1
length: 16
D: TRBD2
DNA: TGTGCCAGCAGCTTAGGATCGGGAGGGGGCTACAATGAGCAGTTCTTC
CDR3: CASSLGSGGGYNEQFF

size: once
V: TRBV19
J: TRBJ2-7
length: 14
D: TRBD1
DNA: TGTGCCAGTGCGACGGACAGGTGGTCCCTCCGGCAGTACTTC
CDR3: CASATDRWSLRQYF